The 20 T cell receptor beta chains presented below share a single source sample, sequenced in a study of T cell responses to AZD1222 COVID-19 vaccine. Measured with immunoSEQ multiplex PCR; TCRdb has only the in-frame clones, and not every one. The top ten hold 7.5% of the sample, which has about 140,000 clones, less than 95% seen once. The sequencing used peripheral blood, collected 28 days after the second dose of the MenACWY control vaccine. The source is an adult who received the MenACWY meningococcal vaccine as a control.

V is TRBV5-5 and J is TRBJ2-5; 9 bases align to TRBD1. V was pared by 4 bases and J by 7 bases, with 11 bases of the junction left unmatched. CDR3 length equals 15 residues. The germline V gene has CDR1 SGHKS and CDR2 YYEKEE (reference sequence). This CDR3 reads CASSEMGQGGVTQYF. CDR3 bases: TGTGCCAGCAGCGAAATGGGACAGGGAGGGGTGACCCAGTACTTC.

This clone was detected once. This chain joins TRBV19 and TRBJ2-3; no definite D call. Germline CDR1 is LNHDA and CDR2 is SQIVND (reference sequence). This CDR3 is 14 amino acids long. V was clipped by 3 bases and J by 2 bases, with 9 bases between them. As DNA, the CDR3 is TGTGCCAGTAGTATCCCGCAATACACAGATACGCAGTATTTT. Its translation is CASSIPQYTDTQYF.

V is TRBV6-5 and J is TRBJ2-1, with TRBD2 matching over 12 bases. Germline CDR1 is MNHEY and CDR2 is SVGAGI. Germline trimming cut 8 bases from V and 5 bases from J; bases unmatched to any gene: 7. The CDR3 spans 15 residues. CDR3: CASRRGLAGNNEQFF. For the CDR3, the DNA is TGTGCCAGCCGGCGAGGACTAGCGGGGAACAATGAGCAGTTCTTC.

This clone was found once. The rearrangement joins TRBV6-5 to TRBJ1-4, with D unresolved. CDR1 is MNHEY, CDR2 SVGAGI, per germline. CDR3 length: 15 amino acids. V lost 0 bases and J lost 4, with 9 bases in between. CDR3 loop: CASSYSGWDNEKLFF. The CDR3 nucleotides are TGTGCCAGCAGTTACTCCGGGTGGGATAATGAAAAACTGTTTTTT.

CDR3 in amino acids: CASSYGGDDQPQHF. The CDR3, as DNA: TGTGCCAGCAGTTACGGGGGGGACGATCAGCCCCAGCATTTT. This chain links TRBV6-5 with TRBJ1-5, with D perhaps TRBD1 (5 bases). Germline CDR1 reads MNHEY; CDR2 reads SVGAGI. V gave up 2 bases and J gave up 5 bases, with 10 bases separating them. The CDR3 has 14 amino acids.

The chain is built from TRBV6-2 or TRBV6-3 and TRBJ2-7; 8 positions agree with TRBD2. CDR3 size: 16 residues. Germline trimming cut 2 bases from V and 6 bases from J; bases unmatched to any gene: 12. Looked up from germline, CDR1 is MNHEY and CDR2 is SVGEGT. The CDR3 coding sequence is TGTGCCAGCAGTTACGCTAAACCGGGACTAGTTGTCGAGCAGTACTTC. Translation: CASSYAKPGLVVEQYF.

This chain joins TRBV5-1 and TRBJ2-5; TRBD2 agrees at 8 bases. CDR3 length equals 15 residues. Germline V gene sequence: CDR1 SGHRS, CDR2 YFSETQ. V was pared by 3 bases and J by 2 bases, with 6 bases of the junction left unmatched. The CDR3, as DNA: TGCGCCAGCAGCTCGGGACTAGGAGCACAAGAGACCCAGTACTTC. Its protein product is CASSSGLGAQETQYF.

The genes are TRBV7-6 and TRBJ1-3; the D is unclear. The ends were cut back, 0 bases at V and 3 bases at J, with 12 bases in the middle. Germline V CDR1 and CDR2: SGHVS, FNYEAQ. This CDR3 spans 16 amino acids. Written as DNA, the CDR3 is TGTGCCAGCAGCTTAGCTCCGGGGAGCGGTGGAAACACCATATATTTT. Translated, it gives CASSLAPGSGGNTIYF.

The gene calls are TRBV10-1 and TRBJ2-7; D may be TRBD1 or TRBD2 (5 bases each). V lost 1 base to trimming and J lost 6 bases, with 13 bases between them. Germline CDR1 reads WNHNN; CDR2 reads SYGVQD (reference sequence). CDR3 length: 14 amino acids. The CDR3 coding sequence is TGCGCCAGCAGTGAGTACCGAGGGGCGTCCGAGCAGTACTTC. This encodes CASSEYRGASEQYF.

This clone was recorded only once. The V gene is TRBV28, the J gene TRBJ2-3, with D possibly matching TRBD2 (5 bases). Germline lookup yields CDR1 MDHEN and CDR2 SYDVKM. Trimming removed 4 bases from V and 2 bases from J, with 19 bases in between. CDR3 length: 17 amino acids. The CDR3 is CASSSPQSASYTDTQYF. DNA for the CDR3: TGTGCCAGCAGTTCGCCGCAATCGGCTAGCTACACAGATACGCAGTATTTT.

The genes are TRBV6-1 and TRBJ2-3, with 12 bases aligning to TRBD2. CDR1 is MNHNS and CDR2 is SASEGT in the germline V gene. The CDR3 totals 17 residues. Trimming removed 2 bases from V and 6 bases from J; junction bases left unmatched: 9. CDR3 region: CASSEYPLAGGGDTQYF. The CDR3 DNA reads TGTGCCAGCAGTGAATATCCACTAGCGGGAGGTGGCGATACGCAGTATTTT.

V is TRBV3-1 (or the pseudogene TRBV3-2) and J is TRBJ1-6; maybe TRBD1 (5 bases). Trimming took 4 bases from V and 0 from J, leaving 10 bases between them. This CDR3 has 16 amino acids. Germline values: CDR1 LGHDT, CDR2 YNNKEL (reference sequence). This CDR3 reads CASSPQGSSYNSPLHF. CDR3 DNA sequence: TGTGCCAGCAGCCCGCAGGGTAGCTCCTATAATTCACCCCTCCACTTT.

In DNA, the CDR3 is TGTGCCAGTAGTCCCGGGGGCGTAGATACGCAGTATTTT. It encodes CASSPGGVDTQYF. The chain couples TRBV19 to TRBJ2-3; D tentatively fits TRBD1 or TRBD2 (6 bases each). Germline CDR1 LNHDA, CDR2 SQIVND (reference sequence). The V end was cut by 5 bases, the J end by 5 bases, with 11 bases between. The CDR3 is 13 residues long. The complete variable domain, with remaining parts taken from reference TRBV19 and TRBJ2-3, reads DGGITQSPKYLFRKEGQNVTLSCEQNLNHDAMYWYRQDPGQGLRLIYYSQIVNDFQKGDIAEGYSVSREKKESFPLTVTSAQKNPTAFYLCASSPGGVDTQYFGPGTRLTVL.

V and J are TRBV27 and TRBJ1-1, with no clear D. The V end lost 6 bases, the J end lost 1 base, and 9 bases lay between the germline ends. Germline-derived CDR1 and CDR2 are MNHEY and SMNVEV (reference sequence). The CDR3 contains 13 residues. The CDR3 DNA follows: TGTGCCAGCAGCCGCCGGGAGAACACTGAAGCTTTCTTT. Translated: CASSRRENTEAFF.

The chain is built from TRBV2 and TRBJ2-5; TRBD1 agrees at 9 bases. V lost 6 bases, J lost 5 bases, and 13 bases stayed unmatched. This CDR3 is 16 amino acids long. Per the germline V gene, CDR1 is SNHLY and CDR2 is FYNNEI. The CDR3: CASRRTGAQLPETQYF. As DNA, the CDR3 is TGTGCCAGCAGGAGGACAGGGGCACAATTGCCCGAGACCCAGTACTTC.

This rearrangement joins TRBV5-8 to TRBJ1-2; 10 positions agree with TRBD1. Looked up from germline, CDR1 is SGHTS and CDR2 is YDEGEE. V lost 2 bases, J lost 7 bases, and 11 bases stayed unmatched. This CDR3 contains 16 residues. Here the CDR3 reads CASSFVMGQGISGYTF. CDR3 sequence (DNA): TGTGCCAGCAGCTTCGTGATGGGACAGGGGATCTCTGGCTACACCTTC.

As for this clone: At one end the junction does not follow the germline gene, possibly because of a read error. The gene calls are TRBV7-9 and TRBJ2-1; D uncertain. CDR1 is SEHNR and CDR2 is FQNEAQ in the germline V gene (reference sequence). CDR3 length: 14 residues. The CDR3 is CASSLAVTHNEQFF. The CDR3 DNA follows: TGTGCCAGCAGCTTAGCTGTGACACACAACGAGCAGTTCTTC.

The J gene is TRBJ2-7, the V gene TRBV28, with D perhaps TRBD1 or TRBD2 (5 bases each). Per the germline V gene, CDR1 is MDHEN and CDR2 is SYDVKM. This CDR3 is 14 amino acids long. V lost 8 bases and J 2 bases, leaving 16 bases between the germline ends. The CDR3 coding sequence is TGTGCCAGCCAACTAGGGGAACCCCCCTACGAGCAGTACTTC. It specifies CASQLGEPPYEQYF.

The rearrangement links TRBV9 to TRBJ1-5, with D unclear. Germline CDR1 is SGDLS and CDR2 is YYNGEE. Trimming left V 0 bases short and J 4 bases short, with 17 bases between. This CDR3 is 17 amino acids long. In DNA form, the CDR3 reads TGTGCCAGCAGCGTAGTTTATCCTCTACCGGGGAATCAGCCCCAGCATTTT. Translated: CASSVVYPLPGNQPQHF.

The chain couples TRBV28 to TRBJ1-5; D call uncertain. Germline loops: CDR1 MDHEN, CDR2 SYDVKM. Trimming removed 8 bases at V and 1 base at J, with 6 bases between. CDR3 length: 12 residues. The CDR3 sequence: CASSESNQPQHF. The CDR3 nucleotides are TGTGCCAGCTCGGAAAGCAATCAGCCCCAGCATTTT.